Below, 15 T cell receptor beta chains from the same sample are listed, as sequenced in a study of siplizumab effects on memory and regulatory T cells. The method was immunoSEQ multiplex PCR; TCRdb's version includes in-frame clones alone and lacks a portion of them. The table has fewer than 4,000 clones, roughly 49% seen once. These TCRs are of unknown antigen specificity. Coculturing at 37°C lasted around six days for the mixed lymphocyte reaction cells. The sequenced material came from CFSE-low (dividing) CD4+ T cells sorted from an allogeneic mixed lymphocyte reaction. These receptors originate from a human donor in good health; the cells came from an allogeneic mixed lymphocyte reaction.

This clone ranks as large. This chain connects TRBV30 to TRBJ2-5, with no clear D. Germline V gene sequence: CDR1 GTSNPN, CDR2 SVGIG (reference sequence). The CDR3 sequence is 11 residues long. The V gene lost 3 bases and the J gene lost 7 bases, with 9 bases spanning the gap. The CDR3 DNA follows: TGTGCCTGGAGCGATCCCGGGACCCAGTACTTC. Translation gives CAWSDPGTQYF.

Concerning this clone: Compared with germline, one end of the junction differs, possibly owing to a read error. The genes are TRBV5-6 and TRBJ2-3; possible D gene TRBD2, 6 bases. The CDR3 contains 13 residues. The germline CDR1 and CDR2 sequences are SGHDT and YYEEEE. DNA for the CDR3: TGTGTCAGCACCCTGGGAGGAACAGATACGCAGTATTTT. This encodes CVSTLGGTDTQYF.

This chain connects TRBV19 to TRBJ1-2; D is undetermined. V was trimmed by 0 bases and J by 6 bases, leaving 11 bases between them. The CDR3 spans 14 residues. The V gene's germline CDR1 is LNHDA and CDR2 SQIVND (reference sequence). The CDR3: CASSIDGLRNGYTF. The CDR3 nucleotides are TGTGCCAGTAGTATAGATGGCCTACGAAATGGCTACACCTTC.

This clone qualifies as hyperexpanded. The rearrangement links TRBV7-8 to TRBJ1-3, with D perhaps matching TRBD1 (5 bases). Trimming removed 3 bases from V and 4 bases from J, with 19 bases in between. The CDR3 is 17 amino acids. CDR1 is SGHVS, CDR2 FQNEAQ, per germline. In nucleotides, the CDR3 is TGTGCCAGCAGCTTCAGACAGCGATCTACTGTAGGAAACACCATATATTTT. Its protein is CASSFRQRSTVGNTIYF.

V and J are TRBV9 and TRBJ2-2; weak D call: TRBD1 (6 bases). The CDR3 length is 16 residues. The V gene's germline CDR1 is SGDLS and CDR2 YYNGEE. Trimming pared 3 bases from V and 2 bases from J, leaving 14 bases between. CDR3 protein: CASSDRQATNTGELFF. As DNA, the CDR3 is TGTGCCAGCAGCGATAGACAGGCTACTAACACCGGGGAGCTGTTTTTT.

This clone was counted a single time. The chain carries TRBV5-1 and TRBJ1-3; the D is unclear. The CDR3 runs to 16 residues. Deletions cut 0 bases from V and 0 bases from J, with 10 bases between. In germline, CDR1 is SGHRS, CDR2 YFSETQ. CDR3 in DNA: TGCGCCAGCAGCTTGGGACACCCAAGCTCTGGAAACACCATATATTTT. It translates to CASSLGHPSSGNTIYF.

For the CDR3, the DNA is TGCAGCGTTGGAAGAGGTACAGGGACCAACTTGGGGGAGCTGTTTTTT. This codes for CSVGRGTGTNLGELFF. The chain links TRBV29-1 to TRBJ2-2; D may be TRBD1 (6 bases). Trimming took 4 bases from V and 8 from J, leaving 23 bases between them. Germline CDR1 reads SQVTM; CDR2 reads ANQGSEA. The CDR3 covers 16 residues.

This sequence joins TRBV10-3 and TRBJ2-2; the D is unclear. This CDR3 region has 12 residues. Germline V CDR1 and CDR2: ENHRY, SYGVKD. The V and J ends lost 4 bases and 5 bases respectively, with 5 bases between them. DNA of the CDR3: TGTGCCATCAGTGGTACAACCGGGGAGCTGTTTTTT. It translates to CAISGTTGELFF.

The gene calls are TRBV4-2 and TRBJ2-3; possibly TRBD2 for D (6 bases). The CDR3 totals 16 residues. Germline CDR1 reads LGHNA; CDR2 reads YNFKEQ. The V end lost 0 bases, the J end lost 1 base, and 11 bases lay between the germline ends. In DNA, the CDR3 is TGTGCCAGCAGCCAAGATCGACTAGGACGCACAGATACGCAGTATTTT. It is translated as CASSQDRLGRTDTQYF.

This clone was found a few times. J is TRBJ2-2 and V is TRBV20-1; D is possibly TRBD1 (5 bases). The V gene's germline CDR1 is DFQATT and CDR2 SNEGSKA (reference sequence). The CDR3 runs to 11 residues. V was cut by 6 bases and J by 7 bases, with 9 bases left in between. The CDR3 sequence: CSAPGYGELFF. CDR3 nucleotide sequence: TGCAGTGCACCAGGGTACGGGGAGCTGTTTTTT.

The rearrangement links TRBV5-1 to TRBJ2-1; D not certain. The CDR3 covers 13 residues. CDR1 and CDR2 from the germline V gene are SGHRS and YFSETQ. Trimming took 0 bases from V and 9 from J, leaving 10 bases between them. The CDR3 sequence is CASSLASGTEQFF. The CDR3 DNA is TGCGCCAGCAGCTTGGCCAGTGGAACTGAGCAGTTCTTC. Full variable domain (outside the CDR3, taken from reference TRBV5-1 and TRBJ2-1): KAGVTQTPRYLIKTRGQQVTLSCSPISGHRSVSWYQQTPGQGLQFLFEYFSETQRNKGNFPGRFSGRQFSNSRSEMNVSTLELGDSALYLCASSLASGTEQFFGPGTRLTVL.

The chain recombines TRBV18 with TRBJ1-2; 7 bases align to TRBD1. Germline lookup yields CDR1 KGHSH and CDR2 LQKENI. The CDR3 has 13 residues. Losses at the gene ends were 3 bases for V and 4 bases for J; bases not matched to a gene: 2. The chain's CDR3 is CASSPGQTYGYTF. In DNA, the CDR3 is TGTGCCAGCTCACCGGGACAGACCTATGGCTACACCTTC.

This clone was seen a single time. This chain's CDR3 is CASRVLAGANVLTF. CDR3 in DNA: TGCGCCAGCAGGGTTTTGGCTGGGGCCAACGTCCTGACTTTC. V and J are TRBV5-1 and TRBJ2-6; D remains unclear. Germline values: CDR1 SGHRS, CDR2 YFSETQ. The CDR3 sequence is 14 residues long. Trimming took 5 bases from V and 2 from J, leaving 8 bases between them.

This chain uses TRBV6-5 with TRBJ2-5; D remains unclear. The ends were cut back, 4 bases at V and 4 bases at J, with 4 bases in the middle. CDR3 length equals 11 residues. Germline CDR1 and CDR2: MNHEY and SVGAGI. The CDR3 region is CASSFGETQYF. As DNA, the CDR3 is TGTGCCAGCAGTTTCGGAGAGACCCAGTACTTC.

In its sample, this clone was seen a few times. The rearrangement uses TRBV9 and TRBJ2-2; D gene uncertain. V lost 2 bases and J 6 bases, leaving 11 bases between the germline ends. The germline CDR1 and CDR2 sequences are SGDLS and YYNGEE. The length of the CDR3 is 14 residues. The CDR3: CASSVLRSAGELFF. The CDR3 bases are TGTGCCAGCAGCGTCTTAAGGAGTGCCGGGGAGCTGTTTTTT. Based on the CDR3 plus reference TRBV9 and TRBJ2-2, the full variable domain is DSGVTQTPKHLITATGQRVTLRCSPRSGDLSVYWYQQSLDQGLQFLIQYYNGEERAKGNILERFSAQQFPDLHSELNLSSLELGDSALYFCASSVLRSAGELFFGEGSRLTVL.